Below, 27 T cell receptor beta chains from the same sample are listed, as sequenced in a study of cytomegalovirus exposure and HLA in healthy donors. The primer mix had 60 Vbeta and 13 Jbeta primers. Using immunoSEQ multiplex PCR, the repertoire was profiled, and TCRdb retains in-frame clones only, with some absent. The table has about 180,000 clones, 84% seen once. The specimen sequenced was PBMCs. Source of these receptors: a girl under 18 in good health and CMV-seropositive.

The chain has TRBV28 and TRBJ1-2; D unresolved. The germline V gene encodes CDR1 MDHEN and CDR2 SYDVKM. The CDR3 loop spans 16 amino acids. The V and J ends lost 3 bases and 1 base respectively, with 15 bases between them. The CDR3 region has the DNA TGTGCCAGCAGTTTCTCTAGTTCGGCCTTTAACTATGGCTACACCTTC. Translated: CASSFSSSAFNYGYTF.

The CDR3 region is CASGTGTGRNEQFF. The CDR3 nucleotides read TGTGCCAGCGGTACCGGGACAGGGAGGAATGAGCAGTTCTTC. The chain links TRBV6-5 to TRBJ2-1; the match to TRBD1 covers 9 bases. Trimming at V came to 8 bases and at J to 7 bases, leaving 9 bases not matched to a gene. Germline lookup yields CDR1 MNHEY and CDR2 SVGAGI. The CDR3 runs to 14 residues.

The V and J genes are TRBV6-6 and TRBJ1-5; weak D call: TRBD1 (5 bases). Germline lookup yields CDR1 MNHNY and CDR2 SVGAGI (reference sequence). Between the trimmed V and J ends, which lost 6 bases and 1 base, there was a span of 10 bases. The CDR3 spans 14 residues. CDR3 in DNA: TGTGCCAGCAGCTGGGGCAGGAGCAATCAGCCCCAGCATTTT. This sequence encodes CASSWGRSNQPQHF.

This rearrangement joins TRBV5-4 to TRBJ2-3; TRBD1 matches 7 bases. The germline CDR1 and CDR2 sequences are SGHNT and YYREEE (reference sequence). The CDR3 is 13 amino acids. Losses at the gene ends were 4 bases for V and 5 bases for J; bases not matched to a gene: 4. The DNA of the CDR3 is TGTGCCAGCAGCCAAACAGGGGTAGATACGCAGTATTTT. Its translation: CASSQTGVDTQYF. Supplemented by reference TRBV5-4 and TRBJ2-3, the full variable domain reads ETGVTQSPTHLIKTRGQQVTLRCSSQSGHNTVSWYQQALGQGPQFIFQYYREEENGRGNFPPRFSGLQFPNYSSELNVNALELDDSALYLCASSQTGVDTQYFGPGTRLTVL.

The V and J genes are TRBV6-6 and TRBJ2-5, with TRBD1 identical over 10 bases. There are 14 residues in the CDR3. Trimming removed 7 bases from V and 2 bases from J; junction bases left unmatched: 4. CDR1 and CDR2 (germline): MNHNY, SVGAGI (reference sequence). CDR3 amino acids: CASTLDRGQETQYF. The CDR3, as DNA: TGTGCCAGCACTCTGGACAGGGGGCAAGAGACCCAGTACTTC.

The chain links TRBV2 to TRBJ1-1; D remains unclear. Germline-derived CDR1 and CDR2 are SNHLY and FYNNEI. The CDR3 is 13 residues long. V lost 9 bases, J lost 0 bases, and 11 bases lay in between. CDR3 DNA sequence: TGTGCCAGTGGGCTGAGATTGAACACTGAAGCTTTCTTT. It specifies CASGLRLNTEAFF.

The chain employs TRBV9 and TRBJ2-6; 9 nucleotides agree with TRBD1. Germline values: CDR1 SGDLS, CDR2 YYNGEE. The length of the CDR3 is 17 residues. J gave up 0 bases and V 6 bases, and 7 bases lay outside the gene matches. In nucleotides, the CDR3 is TGTGCCAGCACGGGGACAGGGCATCCCTCTGGGGCCAACGTCCTGACTTTC. Translated, it gives CASTGTGHPSGANVLTF. Variable domain in full (rest from reference TRBV9 and TRBJ2-6): DSGVTQTPKHLITATGQRVTLRCSPRSGDLSVYWYQQSLDQGLQFLIQYYNGEERAKGNILERFSAQQFPDLHSELNLSSLELGDSALYFCASTGTGHPSGANVLTFGAGSRLTVL.

The V and J genes are TRBV5-4 and TRBJ2-5; D is perhaps TRBD1 (5 bases). The J call may be incorrect, as the DNA end agrees better with TRBJ2-7. Germline CDR1 SGHNT, CDR2 YYREEE (reference sequence). The CDR3 sequence is 15 residues long. The CDR3 protein is CASSLVGQGPYEQYF. The CDR3 DNA reads TGTGCCAGCAGCTTGGTCGGCCAGGGCCCCTACGAGCAGTACTTC.

The CDR3 sequence is CASSSVGGSASTEAFF. CDR3 in DNA: TGCGCCAGCAGCTCGGTGGGAGGGTCAGCAAGCACTGAAGCTTTCTTT. The chain employs TRBV5-1 and TRBJ1-1; D is unclear. The germline V gene has CDR1 SGHRS and CDR2 YFSETQ. Trimming pared 3 bases from V and 4 bases from J, leaving 19 bases between. The CDR3 is made up of 16 amino acids.

The chain has TRBV7-6 and TRBJ2-7, with D unclear. Trimming shortened V by 5 bases and J by 2 bases, and 10 bases separated the two germline ends. This CDR3 spans 13 amino acids. Germline CDR1 reads SGHVS; CDR2 reads FNYEAQ. The CDR3 nucleotides read TGTGCCAGCAGCCCCGGGTTCCCCTACGAGCAGTACTTC. Amino acids: CASSPGFPYEQYF.

The rearrangement links TRBV13 to TRBJ1-6; no clear D gene. The CDR3 length is 14 residues. The V end lost 1 base, the J end lost 6 bases, and 7 bases lay between the germline ends. The germline CDR1 and CDR2 sequences are PRHDT and FYEKMQ (reference sequence). The CDR3 loop is CASSLEPTNSPLHF. The CDR3 DNA sequence: TGTGCCAGCAGCTTAGAACCTACTAATTCACCCCTCCACTTT.

V usage is TRBV27 and J usage is TRBJ2-3; 10 bases align to TRBD2. The CDR3 consists of 17 residues. Germline assignment: CDR1 MNHEY and CDR2 SMNVEV (reference sequence). J gave up 5 bases and V 4 bases, and 12 bases lay outside the gene matches. CDR3: CASSSERGGDIQDTQYF. Written as DNA, the CDR3 is TGTGCCAGCAGTTCCGAGCGGGGGGGAGATATACAAGATACGCAGTATTTT.

This rearrangement joins TRBV19 to TRBJ1-2; 8 bases map to TRBD1. This CDR3 is 15 amino acids long. The germline V gene encodes CDR1 LNHDA and CDR2 SQIVND (reference sequence). Trimming took 2 bases from V and 3 from J; bases not matched to a gene: 5. CDR3 region: CASSIWDRPDYGYTF. CDR3 sequence (DNA): TGTGCCAGTAGTATATGGGACAGGCCGGACTATGGCTACACCTTC.

The V and J genes are TRBV6-5 and TRBJ1-2, with 9 bases fitting TRBD1. There are 14 residues in the CDR3. With V trimmed by 5 bases and J by 13 bases, 14 bases remained unmatched. In germline, CDR1 is MNHEY, CDR2 SVGAGI. CDR3: CASSGLAGQGIPTF. The CDR3 DNA reads TGTGCCAGCAGTGGACTGGCGGGACAGGGAATCCCCACCTTC.

The chain links TRBV13 to TRBJ1-1; D may be TRBD1 (5 bases). The V gene lost 0 bases and the J gene lost 4 bases, with 12 bases spanning the gap. The CDR3 runs to 15 residues. The germline V gene encodes CDR1 PRHDT and CDR2 FYEKMQ (reference sequence). The CDR3 loop is CASSLGGGSFTEAFF. The CDR3 region has the DNA TGTGCCAGCAGCTTAGGTGGGGGGTCGTTCACTGAAGCTTTCTTT.

This clone has only one observation. V is TRBV6-1 and J is TRBJ2-1; TRBD2 is a possible D gene (5 bases). V shed 2 bases and J shed 4 bases, with 12 bases lying between them. The germline V gene encodes CDR1 MNHNS and CDR2 SASEGT. This CDR3 comprises 15 residues. The CDR3 loop reads CASSESEGPYNEQFF. DNA for the CDR3: TGTGCCAGCAGTGAAAGTGAGGGTCCGTACAATGAGCAGTTCTTC.

The rearrangement uses TRBV11-1 and TRBJ2-7; TRBD2 is a possible D gene (6 bases). This CDR3 spans 14 amino acids. Trimming took 5 bases from V and 0 from J, leaving 11 bases between them. CDR1 is SGHAT and CDR2 is FQDESV in the germline V gene (reference sequence). The CDR3 loop is CASSTDGSSYEQYF. The CDR3, as DNA: TGTGCCAGCAGCACCGACGGGAGCTCCTACGAGCAGTACTTC. The full variable domain, in which reference TRBV11-1 and TRBJ2-7 provide the parts outside the CDR3, is EAEVAQSPRYKITEKSQAVAFWCDPISGHATLYWYRQILGQGPELLVQFQDESVVDDSQLPKDRFSAERLKGVDSTLKIQPAELGDSAMYLCASSTDGSSYEQYFGPGTRLTVT.

This chain links TRBV15 with TRBJ1-4; TRBD1 is a possible D gene (5 bases). The CDR3 length is 16 residues. V was clipped by 0 bases and J by 4 bases, with 12 bases between them. CDR1 and CDR2 from the germline V gene are LNHNV and YYDKDF (reference sequence). The CDR3 DNA follows: TGTGCCACCAGCAGAGAAAGGGGCGTTTATAATGAAAAACTGTTTTTT. Protein sequence: CATSRERGVYNEKLFF.

This chain joins TRBV4-1 and TRBJ2-7; possible D gene TRBD1, 5 bases. Germline V gives CDR1 MGHRA, CDR2 YSYEKL. The CDR3 is 14 amino acids. V shed 1 base and J shed 0 bases, with 7 bases lying between them. The CDR3 DNA is TGCGCCAGCAGCCAAGGTAGGGGCTCCTACGAGCAGTACTTC. It yields the protein CASSQGRGSYEQYF.

V and J are TRBV6-6 and TRBJ1-4, with TRBD1 as a possible D gene (6 bases). Deletions cut 5 bases from V and 0 bases from J, with 13 bases between. Germline lookup yields CDR1 MNHNY and CDR2 SVGAGI (reference sequence). This CDR3 spans 16 amino acids. Here the CDR3 DNA reads TGTGCCAGCAGTCTCCGGGACATAGCAACTAATGAAAAACTGTTTTTT. It yields the protein CASSLRDIATNEKLFF.

The chain combines TRBV7-9 with TRBJ2-5; D not certain. This CDR3 is 12 amino acids long. V lost 3 bases to trimming and J lost 1 base, with 3 bases between them. The germline V gene has CDR1 SEHNR and CDR2 FQNEAQ (reference sequence). The CDR3 loop reads CASSFFQETQYF. As DNA, the CDR3 is TGTGCCAGCAGCTTCTTCCAAGAGACCCAGTACTTC.

The chain recombines TRBV5-8 with TRBJ2-5, with 9 bases matching TRBD1. Losses at the gene ends were 10 bases for V and 6 bases for J; bases not matched to a gene: 13. CDR1 and CDR2 (germline): SGHTS, YDEGEE. This CDR3 is 14 amino acids long. Here the CDR3 reads CAPRPGQGAKTQYF. CDR3 sequence (DNA): TGTGCCCCCAGACCGGGACAGGGTGCCAAGACCCAGTACTTC.

The chain links TRBV30 to TRBJ2-5, with D possibly matching TRBD2 (5 bases). The CDR3 sequence is 13 residues long. Germline CDR1 is GTSNPN and CDR2 is SVGIG (reference sequence). V lost 1 base, J lost 5 bases, and 11 bases lay in between. The CDR3 bases are TGTGCCTGGAGTGGACTGCTAGCCGAGACCCAGTACTTC. Translating gives CAWSGLLAETQYF. Using reference TRBV30 and TRBJ2-5 for the parts outside the CDR3, the full variable domain is SQTIHQWPATLVQPVGSPLSLECTVEGTSNPNLYWYRQAAGRGLQLLFYSVGIGQISSEVPQNLSASRPQDRQFILSSKKLLLSDSGFYLCAWSGLLAETQYFGPGTRLLVL.

The table lists this clone with a count of one. The chain combines TRBV5-4 with TRBJ1-6; 7 bases are a match to TRBD1. Per germline, CDR1 SGHNT and CDR2 YYREEE (reference sequence). This CDR3 region has 14 residues. The V gene end was trimmed by 0 bases and the J gene end by 14 bases; junction bases not matched to a gene: 8. CDR3 loop: CASSLEGAGGALHF. CDR3 sequence (DNA): TGTGCCAGCAGCTTGGAGGGGGCGGGCGGGGCCCTCCACTTT.

A word on this clone: Mismatch with germline at one junction end may stem from a read error. The V call is TRBV6-6, the J call TRBJ1-1; tentative D call: TRBD1 (6 bases). The CDR3 is made up of 8 amino acids. The germline V gene has CDR1 MNHNY and CDR2 SVGAGI (reference sequence). The CDR3 sequence is CASGRDTF. The DNA of the CDR3 is TGTGCCAGCGGACGGGACACCTTT.

V usage is TRBV18 and J usage is TRBJ1-1; 10 positions match TRBD1. CDR1 and CDR2 from the germline V gene are KGHSH and LQKENI. The CDR3 covers 16 residues. The J segment lost 5 bases and the V segment lost 4 bases, leaving 10 bases of the junction unmatched. The CDR3 DNA is TGTGCCAGCTCACGGATTACGACAGGGGGCTGGACTGAAGCTTTCTTT. Protein product: CASSRITTGGWTEAFF.

The V call is TRBV7-3, the J call TRBJ1-1, with 11 bases fitting TRBD1. Trimming took 6 bases from V and 5 from J; bases not matched to a gene: 8. Germline assignment: CDR1 SGHTA and CDR2 FQGTGA. The CDR3 has 15 residues. CDR3: CASSLDRGLFTEAFF. The CDR3 bases are TGTGCCAGCAGTTTGGACAGGGGGCTTTTTACTGAAGCTTTCTTT.